Below are 31 T cell receptor beta chains sequenced from a single sample in a study of CD8+ T cells in alopecia areata. In each case, RNA was isolated and then reverse transcribed into cDNA as the sequencing template. Produced via immunoSEQ multiplex PCR; TCRdb's table is partial and in-frame only. The sample contains 85,000 to 110,000 clones, 55% of which appear only once. Material for sequencing was CD4+ T cells sorted from blood. These receptors were collected from a human donor in good health.

The chain employs TRBV5-1 and TRBJ2-5, with D unclear. V lost 1 base and J 1 base, leaving 2 bases between the germline ends. The V gene's germline CDR1 is SGHRS and CDR2 YFSETQ. This CDR3 has 12 residues. CDR3 region: CASSLRQETQYF. CDR3 sequence (DNA): TGCGCCAGCAGCTTGCGCCAAGAGACCCAGTACTTC.

V is TRBV25-1 and J is TRBJ2-2; D is unresolved. Deletions cut 3 bases from V and 6 bases from J, with 5 bases between. This CDR3 comprises 12 residues. Germline assignment: CDR1 MGHDK and CDR2 SYGVNS. The DNA for the CDR3 is TGTGCCAGCAGTGACTCCGCCGGGGAGCTGTTTTTT. Its translation: CASSDSAGELFF.

The rearrangement uses TRBV28 and TRBJ1-5, with TRBD1 matching 9 bases. The V and J ends lost 9 bases and 6 bases, in that order; junction bases with no gene match: 3. The CDR3 has 12 amino acids. Germline V gene data show CDR1 as MDHEN and CDR2 as SYDVKM. The CDR3 DNA follows: TGTGCCAGTACAGGGGGCAGTCAGCCCCAGCATTTT. It translates to CASTGGSQPQHF.

A few counts support this clone. The chain has TRBV27 and TRBJ1-2; unclear D gene. Germline loops: CDR1 MNHEY, CDR2 SMNVEV (reference sequence). The CDR3 length is 10 residues. Trimming took 6 bases from V and 8 from J, leaving 7 bases between them. The CDR3 sequence: CASSLLGYTF. The DNA for the CDR3 is TGTGCCAGCAGCTTACTCGGCTACACCTTC.

Regarding this clone: One junction end disagrees with the germline gene, perhaps due to a read error. The chain employs TRBV3-1 (or the pseudogene TRBV3-2) and TRBJ1-4, with D hard to call. Germline V gives CDR1 LGHDT, CDR2 YNNKEL (reference sequence). This CDR3 spans 8 amino acids. In DNA, the CDR3 is TGTGCCAGCAGCCCTGACCCTTTT. This sequence encodes CASSPDPF.

The CDR3 sequence: CASSVSRSVGVLSGGNTEAFF. In DNA form, the CDR3 reads TGTGCCAGCAGCGTATCCCGATCCGTCGGGGTCCTGTCAGGGGGGAACACTGAAGCTTTCTTT. The chain is built from TRBV9 and TRBJ1-1, with 7 bases identical to TRBD1. J lost 1 base, V lost 1 base, and 22 bases had no gene match. The CDR3 consists of 21 residues. Germline values: CDR1 SGDLS, CDR2 YYNGEE. Filled out from reference TRBV9 and TRBJ1-1, the complete variable domain reads DSGVTQTPKHLITATGQRVTLRCSPRSGDLSVYWYQQSLDQGLQFLIQYYNGEERAKGNILERFSAQQFPDLHSELNLSSLELGDSALYFCASSVSRSVGVLSGGNTEAFFGQGTRLTVV.

The chain has TRBV11-2 and TRBJ2-5; 9 positions agree with TRBD2. CDR1 and CDR2 (germline): SGHAT, FQNNGV. CDR3 length: 15 residues. Germline trimming cut 5 bases from V and 5 bases from J; bases unmatched to any gene: 9. The CDR3 region has the DNA TGTGCCAGCAGCAACCAAGCGGGGGGACGTGAGACCCAGTACTTC. Translation: CASSNQAGGRETQYF.

The chain recombines TRBV6-5 with TRBJ1-2, with 9 nucleotides matching TRBD1. V shed 4 bases and J 7 bases; nucleotides not matched to a gene: 4. This CDR3 is built from 13 residues. The V gene's germline CDR1 is MNHEY and CDR2 SVGAGI. CDR3 region: CASSSLTGGGYTF. As DNA, the CDR3 is TGTGCCAGCAGTTCCCTGACAGGGGGTGGCTACACCTTC.

The chain links TRBV30 to TRBJ1-2; 11 nucleotides match TRBD1. Germline V gives CDR1 GTSNPN, CDR2 SVGIG (reference sequence). V shed 2 bases, J shed 7 bases, and the junction held 3 bases outside the gene matches. The CDR3 runs to 13 residues. CDR3 DNA: TGTGCCTGGAGTCGGACAGGGGGCACTGGCTACACCTTC. This encodes CAWSRTGGTGYTF.

The chain carries TRBV7-2 and TRBJ2-5; no definite D call. Trimming left V 5 bases short and J 2 bases short, with 3 bases between. Germline V gene data show CDR1 as SGHTA and CDR2 as FQGNSA. There are 11 residues in the CDR3. The CDR3 sequence is CASSEQETQYF. CDR3 nucleotides: TGTGCCAGCAGCGAGCAAGAGACCCAGTACTTC.

The chain has TRBV5-1 and TRBJ2-1, with TRBD1 identical over 8 bases. With V trimmed by 5 bases and J by 8 bases, 9 bases remained unmatched. The CDR3 contains 14 residues. Germline-derived CDR1 and CDR2 are SGHRS and YFSETQ. CDR3 amino acids: CASRYGQGSHEQFF. In DNA form, the CDR3 reads TGCGCCAGCAGATATGGACAGGGCAGTCATGAGCAGTTCTTC.

This chain connects TRBV2 to TRBJ1-2; no clear D gene. The CDR3 spans 14 residues. V was pared by 0 bases and J by 1 base, with 6 bases between. Looked up from germline, CDR1 is SNHLY and CDR2 is FYNNEI. This CDR3 reads CASSEAPHNYGYTF. The CDR3 bases are TGTGCCAGCAGTGAAGCGCCCCATAACTATGGCTACACCTTC.

The gene calls are TRBV7-9 and TRBJ2-1; a possible D gene is TRBD2 (5 bases). Germline V CDR1 and CDR2: SEHNR, FQNEAQ (reference sequence). This CDR3 has 14 residues. The V gene lost 4 bases and the J gene lost 6 bases, with 13 bases spanning the gap. CDR3 nucleotide sequence: TGTGCCAGCAGCTCCGAAACTAGATCCAATGAGCAGTTCTTC. Amino acid sequence: CASSSETRSNEQFF.

The chain carries TRBV15 and TRBJ2-2, with D possibly TRBD2 on 5 matching bases. Germline V lookup: CDR1 LNHNV, CDR2 YYDKDF (reference sequence). The CDR3 sequence is 13 residues long. V lost 5 bases and J 3 bases, leaving 7 bases between the germline ends. CDR3 protein: CATSWTDTGELFF. The CDR3 DNA reads as TGTGCCACCAGCTGGACTGACACCGGGGAGCTGTTTTTT.

The rearrangement uses TRBV25-1 and TRBJ1-2, with TRBD1 matching 11 bases. V trimming: 7 bases; J trimming: 8 bases; junction bases outside the gene matches: 12. Germline CDR1 MGHDK, CDR2 SYGVNS. This CDR3 comprises 15 residues. The CDR3 loop reads CASTSEDRGRRGYTF. Written as DNA, the CDR3 is TGTGCCAGCACCTCGGAGGACAGGGGGCGACGGGGCTACACCTTC.

The CDR3 sequence: CAIGRESYEQYF. In DNA form, the CDR3 reads TGTGCCATCGGAAGGGAGTCCTACGAGCAGTACTTC. The chain uses TRBV10-3 and TRBJ2-7, with D possibly TRBD2 on 5 matching bases. The CDR3 runs to 12 residues. The V end was cut by 8 bases, the J end by 1 base, with 9 bases between. The germline V gene encodes CDR1 ENHRY and CDR2 SYGVKD.

The chain links TRBV6-5 to TRBJ1-2; 9 nucleotides line up with TRBD1. CDR3 size: 15 residues. V lost 6 bases, J lost 2 bases, and 7 bases stayed unmatched. The V gene's germline CDR1 is MNHEY and CDR2 SVGAGI. The CDR3 region has the DNA TGTGCCAGCAGCGACAGACAGGGGGTAAACTATGGCTACACCTTC. Encoded protein: CASSDRQGVNYGYTF.

This clone was detected only a few times. This chain connects TRBV10-3 to TRBJ2-1; D possibly corresponds to TRBD1 (5 bases). There are 13 residues in the CDR3. Germline CDR1 ENHRY, CDR2 SYGVKD. The V end lost 3 bases, the J end lost 4 bases, and 7 bases lay between the germline ends. The CDR3 sequence: CAISERGYNEQFF. Here the CDR3 DNA reads TGTGCCATCAGTGAAAGGGGATACAATGAGCAGTTCTTC.

V gene TRBV30 combines with J gene TRBJ1-4; TRBD1 might be the D (6 bases). V gave up 2 bases and J gave up 10 bases, with 20 bases separating them. Germline loops: CDR1 GTSNPN, CDR2 SVGIG (reference sequence). CDR3 size: 15 residues. CDR3 nucleotides: TGTGCCTGGAGTCCAACGGGGTTCGTCAGGGGAAAACTGTTTTTT. This codes for CAWSPTGFVRGKLFF.

The genes are TRBV5-4 and TRBJ2-3; D is perhaps TRBD2 (6 bases). The CDR3 is made up of 13 amino acids. The V end was cut by 5 bases, the J end by 3 bases, with 10 bases between. Germline-derived CDR1 and CDR2 are SGHNT and YYREEE (reference sequence). The CDR3 reads CASRNGTTDTQYF. For the CDR3, the DNA is TGTGCCAGCAGAAATGGGACTACAGATACGCAGTATTTT.

The chain employs TRBV7-2 and TRBJ2-7; TRBD1 is a possible D gene (5 bases). Trimming shortened V by 3 bases and J by 1 base, and 10 bases separated the two germline ends. The CDR3 covers 14 residues. Germline V gene sequence: CDR1 SGHTA, CDR2 FQGNSA. The CDR3 protein is CASSLTAGSYEQYF. As DNA, the CDR3 is TGTGCCAGCAGCTTGACCGCAGGGTCCTACGAGCAGTACTTC. The full variable domain, in which reference TRBV7-2 and TRBJ2-7 provide the parts outside the CDR3, is GAGVSQSPSNKVTEKGKDVELRCDPISGHTALYWYRQSLGQGLEFLIYFQGNSAPDKSGLPSDRFSAERTGGSVSTLTIQRTQQEDSAVYLCASSLTAGSYEQYFGPGTRLTVT.

This clone was counted ten times or more. V and J are TRBV5-1 and TRBJ2-5, with TRBD1 matching over 10 bases. After removal of 1 base from V and 5 bases from J, the junction contained 8 bases not matched to a gene. The germline gives CDR1 SGHRS, CDR2 YFSETQ. The CDR3 is made up of 16 amino acids. CDR3 residues: CASSLFVDRGLETQYF. The DNA of the CDR3 is TGCGCCAGCAGCTTGTTCGTGGACAGGGGGTTGGAGACCCAGTACTTC.

The V gene is TRBV6-1, the J gene TRBJ2-1; D is possibly TRBD1 (6 bases). Trimming took 8 bases from V and 9 from J, leaving 17 bases between them. Germline assignment: CDR1 MNHNS and CDR2 SASEGT. The CDR3 has 13 residues. In nucleotides, the CDR3 is TGTGCCAGCTCTACAGGGTCTCGGTCTGAGCAGTTCTTC. Residues: CASSTGSRSEQFF.

The gene calls are TRBV25-1 and TRBJ2-7, with 8 positions matching TRBD1. With V trimmed by 4 bases and J by 1 base, 6 bases remained unmatched. Germline lookup yields CDR1 MGHDK and CDR2 SYGVNS. The CDR3 covers 15 residues. As DNA, the CDR3 is TGTGCCAGCAGTGGAGGACAGGGTCTTTCCTACGAGCAGTACTTC. Protein sequence: CASSGGQGLSYEQYF.

V and J are TRBV10-1 and TRBJ2-1, with D perhaps being TRBD1 or TRBD2 (5 bases each). V shed 8 bases and J shed 6 bases, with 14 bases lying between them. This CDR3 contains 13 residues. Germline loops: CDR1 WNHNN, CDR2 SYGVQD (reference sequence). The CDR3, as DNA: TGCGCCAGCGCCAGAGGGGCTAGCAATGAGCAGTTCTTC. This translates into CASARGASNEQFF.

The chain is built from TRBV9 and TRBJ2-6, with D perhaps TRBD1 or TRBD2 (5 bases each). The ends were cut back, 0 bases at V and 0 bases at J, with 10 bases in the middle. Germline CDR1 reads SGDLS; CDR2 reads YYNGEE. CDR3 length: 17 residues. DNA for the CDR3: TGTGCCAGCAGCGTAGGGGCAGGGAGCTCTGGGGCCAACGTCCTGACTTTC. This translates into CASSVGAGSSGANVLTF.

The V gene is TRBV9, the J gene TRBJ1-3, with D possibly being TRBD1 (6 bases). Germline CDR1 is SGDLS and CDR2 is YYNGEE. The CDR3 is 17 residues long. V was pared by 0 bases and J by 3 bases, with 16 bases between. The CDR3 protein is CASSVASGAGNGNTIYF. CDR3 nucleotide sequence: TGTGCCAGCAGCGTAGCCTCAGGGGCAGGGAATGGAAACACCATATATTTT. Supplemented by reference TRBV9 and TRBJ1-3, the full variable domain reads DSGVTQTPKHLITATGQRVTLRCSPRSGDLSVYWYQQSLDQGLQFLIQYYNGEERAKGNILERFSAQQFPDLHSELNLSSLELGDSALYFCASSVASGAGNGNTIYFGEGSWLTVV.

In this sample, this clone turned up a few times. The chain has TRBV4-3 and TRBJ2-2; 8 bases map to TRBD2. Trimming cost V 0 bases and J 6 bases; bases outside gene matches: 9. CDR3 length: 17 amino acids. Germline V gene sequence: CDR1 LGHNA, CDR2 YSLEER. The CDR3 DNA reads TGCGCCAGCAGCCAAGATTGGTTGGGGACTAGTCCCGGGGAGCTGTTTTTT. Translating it yields CASSQDWLGTSPGELFF.

V usage is TRBV9 and J usage is TRBJ2-5, with a tentative D call TRBD1 (5 bases). The V gene lost 4 bases and the J gene lost 5 bases, with 15 bases spanning the gap. Germline V lookup: CDR1 SGDLS, CDR2 YYNGEE. This CDR3 has 14 amino acids. The CDR3 protein is CASSLQASEETQYF. CDR3 bases: TGTGCCAGCAGCTTACAGGCCTCCGAGGAGACCCAGTACTTC.

The chain joins TRBV28 to TRBJ2-5; maybe TRBD1 (5 bases). There are 18 residues in the CDR3. Germline CDR1 is MDHEN and CDR2 is SYDVKM. The germline V and J ends were trimmed by 6 bases and 2 bases, with 25 bases remaining between them. CDR3 nucleotides: TGTGCCAGCAGCAACTCGATTAGGGGTTTGGTGGGACAAGAGACCCAGTACTTC. It translates to CASSNSIRGLVGQETQYF.

By share, this clone counts as medium-sized (0.01 to 0.1%). J is TRBJ2-2 and V is TRBV19; D gene ambiguous. Germline loops: CDR1 LNHDA, CDR2 SQIVND (reference sequence). Trimming removed 5 bases from V and 6 bases from J, with 22 bases in between. The CDR3 contains 17 residues. The CDR3 reads CASSPSISLVAAGELFF. The CDR3 DNA reads as TGTGCCAGTAGTCCCTCCATTAGCCTAGTCGCTGCCGGGGAGCTGTTTTTT.